The text below deals with one T cell receptor (beta chain). Antigen specificity is unknown. Researchers ran the PCR with 60 Vbeta and 13 Jbeta primers. Generated by immunoSEQ multiplex PCR, the TCRdb table keeps only in-frame clones and is missing some. Seen here are under 200,000 clones, 60% to 85% observed once, and the top ten hold more than 5.5%. This entry belongs to a study of cytomegalovirus exposure and HLA in healthy donors. Overall study findings and caveats: Later, an analysis found that common viral pathogens appeared to be linked with several of the most significant clusters. Excluded: some indistinguishable V segments such as TRBV6-2 and TRBV6-3.

Germline V gene lookup returns CDR1 GTSNPN and CDR2 SVGIG (reference sequence). The length of the CDR3 is 13 residues. Deletions cut 5 bases from V and 4 bases from J, with 14 bases between. Sequenced: PBMCs. This receptor was identified in a man aged 40-49 years in good health and CMV-seronegative. The rearrangement uses TRBV30 and TRBJ1-1; D is uncertain. The CDR3 sequence is CAWERESCTEAFF. CDR3 coding DNA: TGTGCCTGGGAGCGTGAGAGCTGCACTGAAGCTTTCTTT.